This T cell receptor beta chain was profiled in a study of spatial heterogeneity in lung cancer. In the study overall: For the average unique TCR and UMI combination, more than 8.5 occurrences appeared in raw reads.

TCRdb re-called the 5' RACE reads through MiXCR, storing one row per CDR3 protein. The data hold about 13,000 distinct CDR3 sequences, with about 3.2% observed a single time. General study findings and limits: It was estimated that coverage of tumor T cells reached roughly 7% for alpha chains and around 13% for beta chains. For expanded intratumoral alpha and beta TCRs, counts tracked tumor mutation counts. Nonsynonymous mutation counts, ubiquitous and regional, were tracked by the respective counts of ubiquitous and regional expanded TCRs.

This clonotype was seen ten or more times. As yet, its antigen is unknown. Regarding time point: sample taken at primary tumor resection. The source material was lung tumor tissue, sampled at surgery. This TCR was recovered from a male donor with early-stage non-small cell lung cancer.

As DNA, the CDR3 is TGCGCCAGCAGCTTGGAGGGGGGCTACAATGAGCAGTTCTTC. Residues: CASSLEGGYNEQFF. The gene calls are TRBV5-1 and TRBJ2-1, with D possibly being TRBD1 or TRBD2 (6 bases each). CDR3 length: 14 amino acids. In germline, CDR1 is SGHRS, CDR2 YFSETQ. Trimming took off 0 bases at V and 3 bases at J, with 7 bases between the two ends.